This T cell receptor beta chain is from a study of cytomegalovirus exposure and HLA in healthy donors. Across the study: In terms of ancestry, the Caucasian-associated cluster contained about four fifths of the approximately 430 genotyped donors.

The CDR3 totals 15 residues. Germline V gene lookup returns CDR1 MDHEN and CDR2 SYDVKM. Trimming shortened V by 3 bases and J by 1 base, and 11 bases separated the two germline ends. Both 60 Vbeta primers and 13 Jbeta primers went into the PCR. The method was immunoSEQ multiplex PCR; TCRdb's version includes in-frame clones alone and lacks a portion of them. The data show 130,000 or so clones, 74% seen once. Sequences were obtained from PBMCs. The V and J genes are TRBV28 and TRBJ2-3; possibly TRBD1 for D (6 bases). This TCR was recovered from a man younger than 35 in good health and CMV-seropositive. For the CDR3, the DNA is TGTGCCAGCAGTTTCAACAGGGTAGGCACAGATACGCAGTATTTT. Translated, it gives CASSFNRVGTDTQYF.